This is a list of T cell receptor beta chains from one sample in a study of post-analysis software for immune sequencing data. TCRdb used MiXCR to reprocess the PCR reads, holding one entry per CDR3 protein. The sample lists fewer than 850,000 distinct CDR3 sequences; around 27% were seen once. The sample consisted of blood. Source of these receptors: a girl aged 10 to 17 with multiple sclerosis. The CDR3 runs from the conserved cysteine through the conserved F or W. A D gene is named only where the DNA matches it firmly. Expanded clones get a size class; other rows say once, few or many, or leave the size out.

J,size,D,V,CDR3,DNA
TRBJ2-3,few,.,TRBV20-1,CSATSSGGGTDTQYF,TGCAGTGCTACGAGCTCGGGTGGCGGCACAGATACGCAGTATTTT
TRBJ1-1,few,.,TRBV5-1,CASSLVGSGTEAFF,TGCGCCAGCAGCTTGGTGGGTTCCGGCACTGAAGCTTTCTTT
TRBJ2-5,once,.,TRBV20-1,CSALGTLQETQYF,TGCAGTGCCCTCGGGACGCTCCAAGAGACCCAGTACTTC
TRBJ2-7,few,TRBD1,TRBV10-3,CAISGDRSSYEQYF,TGTGCCATCAGTGGGGACAGGAGCTCCTACGAGCAGTACTTC
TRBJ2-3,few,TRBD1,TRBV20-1,CSASPVDRGGWTDTQYF,TGCAGTGCTAGCCCGGTCGACAGGGGGGGATGGACAGATACGCAGTATTTT
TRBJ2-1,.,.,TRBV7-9,CASSFGNPNEQFF,TGTGCCAGCAGCTTCGGGAACCCCAATGAGCAGTTCTTC
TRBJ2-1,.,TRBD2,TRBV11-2,CASSSIAGGGYNEQFF,TGTGCCAGCAGCTCGATAGCGGGAGGGGGGTACAATGAGCAGTTCTTC
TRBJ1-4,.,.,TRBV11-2,CASSLVSRGSTNEKLFF,TGTGCCAGCAGCTTAGTGTCAAGGGGGTCAACTAATGAAAAACTGTTTTTT
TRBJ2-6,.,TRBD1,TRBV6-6,CASIQDRSSSGANVPTF,TGTGCCAGCATCCAGGACAGGTCCAGCTCTGGGGCCAACGTCCCGACTTTC
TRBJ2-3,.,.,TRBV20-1,CSARDGGDTQYF,TGCAGTGCTAGAGATGGGGGAGATACGCAGTATTTT
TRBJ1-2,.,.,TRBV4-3,CASSQAPGNYGYTF,TGCGCCAGCAGCCAAGCGCCAGGGAACTATGGCTACACCTTC
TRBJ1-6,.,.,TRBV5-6,CASSLSEVESPLHF,TGTGCCAGCAGCTTGTCGGAGGTGGAGTCACCCCTCCACTTT
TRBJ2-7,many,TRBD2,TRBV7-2,CASSSSGLAIPYEQYF,TGTGCCAGCAGCTCGAGCGGACTAGCGATCCCCTACGAGCAGTACTTC
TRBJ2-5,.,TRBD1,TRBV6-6,CASSYSDRESTQYF,TGTGCCAGCAGTTACTCCGACAGGGAGAGTACCCAGTACTTC
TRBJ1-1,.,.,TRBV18,CASSPLSGTNEKTAFF,TGTGCCAGCTCACCACTTTCCGGGACGAACGAAAAAACGGCTTTCTTT
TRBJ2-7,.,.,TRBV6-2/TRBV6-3,CASSYFLDLSSYEQYF,TGTGCCAGCAGTTACTTTTTGGACCTAAGCTCCTACGAGCAGTACTTC
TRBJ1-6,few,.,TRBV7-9,CASSLDPGDSYNSPLHF,TGTGCCAGCAGCTTAGATCCCGGGGATTCCTATAATTCACCCCTCCACTTT
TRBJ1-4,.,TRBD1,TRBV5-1,CASSLGPGTGGVNEKLFF,TGCGCCAGCAGCTTGGGGCCCGGGACAGGGGGAGTTAATGAAAAACTGTTTTTT
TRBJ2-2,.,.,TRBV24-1,CATSGRERNTGELFF,TGTGCCACCAGTGGCCGGGAGAGAAACACCGGGGAGCTGTTTTTT
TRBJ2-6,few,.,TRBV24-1,CATQLSGANVLTF,TGTGCCACGCAGCTATCTGGGGCCAACGTCCTGACTTTC
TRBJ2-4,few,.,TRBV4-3,CASSPGVRNIQYF,TGCGCCAGCAGCCCAGGGGTAAGGAACATTCAGTACTTC
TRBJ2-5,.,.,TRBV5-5,CASRYAGEEAQYF,TGTGCCAGCAGATACGCAGGGGAAGAGGCCCAGTACTTC
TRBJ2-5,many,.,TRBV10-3,CAISEVATAETQYF,TGTGCCATCAGTGAAGTAGCCACGGCGGAGACCCAGTACTTC
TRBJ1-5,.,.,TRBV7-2,CASSSQRGQPQHF,TGTGCCAGCAGCTCCCAGAGAGGTCAGCCCCAGCATTTT
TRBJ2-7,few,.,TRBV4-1,CASSQEAQHLSSYEQYF,TGCGCCAGCAGCCAAGAAGCCCAGCACCTTAGCTCCTACGAGCAGTACTTC